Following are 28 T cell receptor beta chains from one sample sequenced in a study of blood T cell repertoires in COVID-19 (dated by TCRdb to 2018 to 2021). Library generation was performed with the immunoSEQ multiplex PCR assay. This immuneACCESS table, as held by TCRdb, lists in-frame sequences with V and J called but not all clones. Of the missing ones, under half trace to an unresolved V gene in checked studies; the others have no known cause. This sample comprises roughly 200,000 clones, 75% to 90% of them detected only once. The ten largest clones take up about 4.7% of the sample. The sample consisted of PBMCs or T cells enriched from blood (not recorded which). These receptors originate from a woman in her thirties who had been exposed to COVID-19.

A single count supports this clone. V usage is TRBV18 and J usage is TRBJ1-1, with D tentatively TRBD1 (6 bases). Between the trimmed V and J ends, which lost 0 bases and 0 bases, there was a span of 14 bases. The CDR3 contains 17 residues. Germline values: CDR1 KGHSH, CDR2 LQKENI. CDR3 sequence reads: CASSPPGVQGMNTEAFF. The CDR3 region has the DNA TGTGCCAGCTCACCACCGGGGGTCCAGGGGATGAACACTGAAGCTTTCTTT.

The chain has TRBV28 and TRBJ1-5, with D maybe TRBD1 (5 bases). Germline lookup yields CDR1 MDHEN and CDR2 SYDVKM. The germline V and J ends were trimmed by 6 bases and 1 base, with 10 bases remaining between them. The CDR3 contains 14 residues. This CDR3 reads CASSPGWSNQPQHF. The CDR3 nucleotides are TGTGCCAGCAGCCCAGGGTGGAGCAATCAGCCCCAGCATTTT. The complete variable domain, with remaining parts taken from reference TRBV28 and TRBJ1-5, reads DVKVTQSSRYLVKRTGEKVFLECVQDMDHENMFWYRQDPGLGLRLIYFSYDVKMKEKGDIPEGYSVSREKKERFSLILESASTNQTSMYLCASSPGWSNQPQHFGDGTRLSIL.

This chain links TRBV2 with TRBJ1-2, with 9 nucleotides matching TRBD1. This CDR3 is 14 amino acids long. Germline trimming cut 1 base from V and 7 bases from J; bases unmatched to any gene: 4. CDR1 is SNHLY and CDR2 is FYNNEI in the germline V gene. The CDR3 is CASSEVQGALGYTF. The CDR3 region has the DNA TGTGCCAGCAGTGAAGTACAGGGGGCTCTTGGCTACACCTTC.

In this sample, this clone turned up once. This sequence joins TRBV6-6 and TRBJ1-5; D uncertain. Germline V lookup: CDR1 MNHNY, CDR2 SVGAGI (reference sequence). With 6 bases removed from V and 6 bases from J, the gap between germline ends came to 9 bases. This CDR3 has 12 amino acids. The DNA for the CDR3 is TGTGCCAGCAGCTCGGGGAGTCAGCCCCAGCATTTT. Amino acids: CASSSGSQPQHF.

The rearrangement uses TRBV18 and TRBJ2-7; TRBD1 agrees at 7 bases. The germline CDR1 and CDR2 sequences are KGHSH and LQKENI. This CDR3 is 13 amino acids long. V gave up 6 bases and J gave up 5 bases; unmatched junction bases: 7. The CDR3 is CASSGQNENEQYF. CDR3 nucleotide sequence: TGTGCCAGCTCGGGACAGAACGAGAACGAGCAGTACTTC.

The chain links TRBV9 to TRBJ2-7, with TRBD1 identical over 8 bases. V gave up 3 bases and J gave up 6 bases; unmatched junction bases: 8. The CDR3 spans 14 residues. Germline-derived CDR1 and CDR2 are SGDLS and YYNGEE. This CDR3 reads CASSAGGAGLEQYF. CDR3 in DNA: TGTGCCAGCAGCGCAGGGGGCGCCGGTCTCGAGCAGTACTTC.

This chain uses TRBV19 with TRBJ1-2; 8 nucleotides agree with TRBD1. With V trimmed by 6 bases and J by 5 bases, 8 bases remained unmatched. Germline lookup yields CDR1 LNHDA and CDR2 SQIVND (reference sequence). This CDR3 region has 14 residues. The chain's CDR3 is CASSRPGGQYGYTF. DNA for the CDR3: TGTGCCAGTAGCCGACCAGGGGGCCAATATGGCTACACCTTC.

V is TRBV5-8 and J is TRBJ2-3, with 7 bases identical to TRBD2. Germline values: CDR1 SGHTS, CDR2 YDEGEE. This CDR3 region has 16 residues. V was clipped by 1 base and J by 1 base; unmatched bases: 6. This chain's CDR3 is CASSLPRLAGTDTQYF. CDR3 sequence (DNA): TGTGCCAGCAGCTTGCCCCGGCTAGCGGGCACAGATACGCAGTATTTT.

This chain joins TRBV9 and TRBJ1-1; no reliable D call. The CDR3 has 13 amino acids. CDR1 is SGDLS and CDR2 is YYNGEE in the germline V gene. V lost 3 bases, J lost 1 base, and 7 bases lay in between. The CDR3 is CASSGGSNTEAFF. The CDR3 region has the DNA TGTGCCAGCAGCGGCGGGTCGAACACTGAAGCTTTCTTT.

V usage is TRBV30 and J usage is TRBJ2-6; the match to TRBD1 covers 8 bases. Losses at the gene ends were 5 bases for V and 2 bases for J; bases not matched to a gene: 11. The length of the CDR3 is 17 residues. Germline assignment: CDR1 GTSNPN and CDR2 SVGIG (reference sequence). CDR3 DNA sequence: TGTGCCTGGGGATCAGGGACAGGTGTAACTGGGGCCAACGTCCTGACTTTC. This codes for CAWGSGTGVTGANVLTF.

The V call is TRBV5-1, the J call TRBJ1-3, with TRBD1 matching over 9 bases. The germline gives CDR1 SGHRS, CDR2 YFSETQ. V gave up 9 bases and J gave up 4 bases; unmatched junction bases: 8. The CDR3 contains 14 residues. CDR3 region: CANRDRVIGNTIYF. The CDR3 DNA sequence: TGCGCCAACCGGGACAGGGTAATAGGAAACACCATATATTTT. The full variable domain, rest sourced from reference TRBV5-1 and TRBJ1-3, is KAGVTQTPRYLIKTRGQQVTLSCSPISGHRSVSWYQQTPGQGLQFLFEYFSETQRNKGNFPGRFSGRQFSNSRSEMNVSTLELGDSALYLCANRDRVIGNTIYFGEGSWLTVV.

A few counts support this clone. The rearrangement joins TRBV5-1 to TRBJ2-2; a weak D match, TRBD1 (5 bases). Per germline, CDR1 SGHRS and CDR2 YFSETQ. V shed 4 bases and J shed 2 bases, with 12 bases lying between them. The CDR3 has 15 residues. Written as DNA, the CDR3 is TGCGCCAGCAGCAAGCAGGGATCCAACACCGGGGAGCTGTTTTTT. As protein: CASSKQGSNTGELFF.

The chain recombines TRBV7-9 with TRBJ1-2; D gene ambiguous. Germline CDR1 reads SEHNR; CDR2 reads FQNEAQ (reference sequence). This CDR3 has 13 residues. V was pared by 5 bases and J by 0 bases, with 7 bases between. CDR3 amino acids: CASSELANYGYTF. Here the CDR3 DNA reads TGTGCCAGCAGCGAGCTAGCTAACTATGGCTACACCTTC. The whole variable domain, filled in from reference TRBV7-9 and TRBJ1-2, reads DTGVSQNPRHKITKRGQNVTFRCDPISEHNRLYWYRQTLGQGPEFLTYFQNEAQLEKSRLLSDRFSAERPKGSFSTLEIQRTEQGDSAMYLCASSELANYGYTFGSGTRLTVV.

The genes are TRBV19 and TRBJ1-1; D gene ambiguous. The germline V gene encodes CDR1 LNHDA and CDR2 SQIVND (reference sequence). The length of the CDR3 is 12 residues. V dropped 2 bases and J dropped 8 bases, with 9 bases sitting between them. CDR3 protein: CASSIFGKEAFF. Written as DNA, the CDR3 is TGTGCCAGTAGTATATTCGGGAAGGAAGCTTTCTTT.

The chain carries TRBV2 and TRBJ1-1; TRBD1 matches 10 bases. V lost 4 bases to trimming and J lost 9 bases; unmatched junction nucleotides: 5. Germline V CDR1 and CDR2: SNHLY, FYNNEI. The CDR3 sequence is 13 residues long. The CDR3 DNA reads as TGTGCCAGCAGTGGACCGGACAGGGGGAAAGCTTTCTTT. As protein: CASSGPDRGKAFF. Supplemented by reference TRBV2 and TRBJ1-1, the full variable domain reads EPEVTQTPSHQVTQMGQEVILRCVPISNHLYFYWYRQILGQKVEFLVSFYNNEISEKSEIFDDQFSVERPDGSNFTLKIRSTKLEDSAMYFCASSGPDRGKAFFGQGTRLTVV.

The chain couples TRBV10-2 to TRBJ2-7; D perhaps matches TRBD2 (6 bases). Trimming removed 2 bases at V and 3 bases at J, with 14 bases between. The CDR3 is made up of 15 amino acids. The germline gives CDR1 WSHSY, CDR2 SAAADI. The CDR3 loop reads CASSEPGLSNYEQYF. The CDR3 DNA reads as TGCGCCAGCAGTGAGCCGGGACTCTCTAACTACGAGCAGTACTTC.

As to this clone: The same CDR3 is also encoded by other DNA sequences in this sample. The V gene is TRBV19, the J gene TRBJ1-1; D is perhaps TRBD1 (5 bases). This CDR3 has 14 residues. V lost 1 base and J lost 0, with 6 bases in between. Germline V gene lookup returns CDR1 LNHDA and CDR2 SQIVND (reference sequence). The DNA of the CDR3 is TGTGCCAGTAGTATAGGACAGATGAACACTGAAGCTTTCTTT. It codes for CASSIGQMNTEAFF.

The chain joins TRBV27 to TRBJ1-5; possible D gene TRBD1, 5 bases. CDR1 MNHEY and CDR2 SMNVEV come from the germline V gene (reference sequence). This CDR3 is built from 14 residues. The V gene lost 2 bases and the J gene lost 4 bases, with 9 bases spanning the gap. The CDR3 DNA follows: TGTGCCAGCAGTTTACGGTCAGGGAATCAGCCCCAGCATTTT. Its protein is CASSLRSGNQPQHF.

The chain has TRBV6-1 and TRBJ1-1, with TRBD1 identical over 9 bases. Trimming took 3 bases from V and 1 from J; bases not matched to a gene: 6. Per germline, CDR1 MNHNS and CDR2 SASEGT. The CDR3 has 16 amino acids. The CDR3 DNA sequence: TGTGCCAGCAGTGACTTACCGGGACAGGGGAACACTGAAGCTTTCTTT. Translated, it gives CASSDLPGQGNTEAFF.

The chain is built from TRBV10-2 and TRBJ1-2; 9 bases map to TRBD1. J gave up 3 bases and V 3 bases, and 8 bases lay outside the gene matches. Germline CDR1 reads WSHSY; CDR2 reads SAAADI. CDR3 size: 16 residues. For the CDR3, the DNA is TGCGCCAGCAGTGACCCGGGCCGACAGGGGGACTATGGCTACACCTTC. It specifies CASSDPGRQGDYGYTF.

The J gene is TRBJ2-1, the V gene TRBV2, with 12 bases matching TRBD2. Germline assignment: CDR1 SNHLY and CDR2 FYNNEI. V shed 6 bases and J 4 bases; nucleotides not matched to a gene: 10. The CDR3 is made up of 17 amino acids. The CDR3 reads CASSPPTSGGPYNEQFF. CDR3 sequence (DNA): TGTGCCAGCAGCCCCCCGACTAGCGGGGGCCCTTACAATGAGCAGTTCTTC.

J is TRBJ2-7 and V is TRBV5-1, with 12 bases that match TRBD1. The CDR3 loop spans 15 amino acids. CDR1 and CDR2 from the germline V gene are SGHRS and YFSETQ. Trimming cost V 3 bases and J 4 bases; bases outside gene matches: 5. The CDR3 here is CASSWGTGGGYEQYF. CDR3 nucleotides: TGCGCCAGCAGCTGGGGGACAGGGGGCGGGTACGAGCAGTACTTC.

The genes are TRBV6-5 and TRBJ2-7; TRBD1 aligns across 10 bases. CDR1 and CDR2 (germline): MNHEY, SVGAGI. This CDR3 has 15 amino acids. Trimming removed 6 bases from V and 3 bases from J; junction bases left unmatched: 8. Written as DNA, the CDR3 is TGTGCCAGCAGGACTGGACAGGGGGGCTTCTACGAGCAGTACTTC. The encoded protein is CASRTGQGGFYEQYF.

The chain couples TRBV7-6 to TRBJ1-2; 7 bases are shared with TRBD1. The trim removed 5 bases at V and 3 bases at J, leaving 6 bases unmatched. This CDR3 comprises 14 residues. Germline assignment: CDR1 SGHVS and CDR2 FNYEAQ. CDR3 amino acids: CASSHPGTDYGYTF. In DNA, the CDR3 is TGTGCCAGCAGCCACCCCGGGACAGACTATGGCTACACCTTC.

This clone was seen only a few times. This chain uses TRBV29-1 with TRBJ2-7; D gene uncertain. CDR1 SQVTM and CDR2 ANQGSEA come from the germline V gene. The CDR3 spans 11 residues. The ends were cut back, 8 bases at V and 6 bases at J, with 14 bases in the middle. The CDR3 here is CSTLQVGEQYF. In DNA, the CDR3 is TGCAGCACGCTTCAGGTCGGCGAGCAGTACTTC.

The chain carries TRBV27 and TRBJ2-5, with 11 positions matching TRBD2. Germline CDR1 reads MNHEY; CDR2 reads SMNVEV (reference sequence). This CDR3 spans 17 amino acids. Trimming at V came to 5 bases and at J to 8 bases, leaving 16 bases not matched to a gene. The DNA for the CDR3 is TGTGCCAGCAGTCCTCTCGGAACTAGCGGGGGTTCGGGAACCCAGTACTTC. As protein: CASSPLGTSGGSGTQYF.

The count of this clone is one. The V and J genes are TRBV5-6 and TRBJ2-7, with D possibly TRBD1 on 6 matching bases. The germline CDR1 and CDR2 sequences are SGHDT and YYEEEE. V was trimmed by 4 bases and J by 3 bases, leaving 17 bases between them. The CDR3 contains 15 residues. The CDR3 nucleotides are TGTGCCAGCAGCCCACGAATGACAGGCAACTACGAGCAGTACTTC. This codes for CASSPRMTGNYEQYF.

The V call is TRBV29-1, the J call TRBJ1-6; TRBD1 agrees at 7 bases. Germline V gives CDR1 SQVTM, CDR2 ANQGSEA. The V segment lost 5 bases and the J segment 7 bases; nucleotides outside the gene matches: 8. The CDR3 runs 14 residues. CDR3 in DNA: TGCAGCGTTCAGACAGGGTCAGGCAATTCACCCCTCCACTTT. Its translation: CSVQTGSGNSPLHF.